This T cell receptor beta chain was obtained from a study of cytotoxic CD8 clonotypes in ibrutinib-treated CLL. At the level of the study: Across the patients, 10 to 11 were relapsed/refractory, roughly 16 treatment-naive and under 18 IGHV unmutated.

As concerns this clone: Its cognate antigen is unknown.

Study conclusions and caveats: Increased clonality at ibrutinib response gave way to a return toward baseline at progression.

V was cut by 3 bases and J by 5 bases, with 14 bases left in between. CDR1 and CDR2 from the germline V gene are GTSNPN and SVGIG (reference sequence). The CDR3 totals 13 residues. This table comes from immunoSEQ multiplex PCR, and its TCRdb copy is limited to in-frame clones, with some not included. The data contain tens of thousands of clones, roughly 70% of them singletons. This chain links TRBV30 with TRBJ2-7; D assignment may be TRBD1 or TRBD2 (5 bases each). The receptor's source is a human donor with chronic lymphocytic leukemia. The sample was PBMCs, taken after 12 months of ibrutinib treatment. Here the CDR3 reads CAWRKGSRDEQYF. The DNA of the CDR3 is TGTGCCTGGAGAAAGGGGAGTAGGGACGAGCAGTACTTC.